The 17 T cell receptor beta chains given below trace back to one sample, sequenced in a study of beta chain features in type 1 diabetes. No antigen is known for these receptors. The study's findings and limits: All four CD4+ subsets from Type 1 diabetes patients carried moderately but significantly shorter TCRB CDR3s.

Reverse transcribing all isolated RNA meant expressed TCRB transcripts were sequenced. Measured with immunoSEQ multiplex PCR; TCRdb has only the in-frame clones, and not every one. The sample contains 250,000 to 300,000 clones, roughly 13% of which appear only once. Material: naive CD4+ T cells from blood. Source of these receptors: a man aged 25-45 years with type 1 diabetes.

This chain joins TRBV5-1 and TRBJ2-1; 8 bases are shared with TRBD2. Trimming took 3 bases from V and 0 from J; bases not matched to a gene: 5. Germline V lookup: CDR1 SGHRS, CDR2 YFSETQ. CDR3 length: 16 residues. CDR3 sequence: CASSWVSGSSYNEQFF. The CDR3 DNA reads TGCGCCAGCAGCTGGGTAAGCGGGAGCTCCTACAATGAGCAGTTCTTC. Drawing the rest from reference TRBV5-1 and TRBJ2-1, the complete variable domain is KAGVTQTPRYLIKTRGQQVTLSCSPISGHRSVSWYQQTPGQGLQFLFEYFSETQRNKGNFPGRFSGRQFSNSRSEMNVSTLELGDSALYLCASSWVSGSSYNEQFFGPGTRLTVL.

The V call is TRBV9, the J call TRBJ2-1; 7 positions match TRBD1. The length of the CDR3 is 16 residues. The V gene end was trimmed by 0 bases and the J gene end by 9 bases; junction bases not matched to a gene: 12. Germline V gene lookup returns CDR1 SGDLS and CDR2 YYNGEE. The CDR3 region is CASSVEGARGTLEQFF. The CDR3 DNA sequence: TGTGCCAGCAGCGTAGAGGGGGCCCGAGGGACGCTTGAGCAGTTCTTC.

The CDR3 loop is CASSLAGANEQFF. CDR3 sequence (DNA): TGTGCCAGCAGCTTAGCGGGAGCGAATGAGCAGTTCTTC. This rearrangement joins TRBV11-2 to TRBJ2-1; tentative D call: TRBD2 (6 bases). V gave up 1 base and J gave up 7 bases, with 8 bases separating them. This CDR3 is 13 amino acids long. Germline-derived CDR1 and CDR2 are SGHAT and FQNNGV.

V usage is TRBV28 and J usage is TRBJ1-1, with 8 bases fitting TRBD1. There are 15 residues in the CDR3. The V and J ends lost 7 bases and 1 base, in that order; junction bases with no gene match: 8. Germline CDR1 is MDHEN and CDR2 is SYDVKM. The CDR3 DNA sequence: TGTGCCAGCATTCCCACAGGGGGTCGGAACACTGAAGCTTTCTTT. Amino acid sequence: CASIPTGGRNTEAFF.

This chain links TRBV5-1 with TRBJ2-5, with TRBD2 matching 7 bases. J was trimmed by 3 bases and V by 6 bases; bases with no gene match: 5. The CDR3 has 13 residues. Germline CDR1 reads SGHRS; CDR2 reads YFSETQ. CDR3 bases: TGCGCCAGCACGAGGGCGGGAGAAGAGACCCAGTACTTC. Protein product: CASTRAGEETQYF.

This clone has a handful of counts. CDR3 in amino acids: CAWSWTGPGYTF. The CDR3 DNA reads as TGTGCCTGGAGTTGGACAGGACCTGGCTACACCTTC. This sequence joins TRBV30 and TRBJ1-2; 7 nucleotides align to TRBD1. CDR3 size: 12 residues. Germline loops: CDR1 GTSNPN, CDR2 SVGIG (reference sequence). V shed 2 bases and J 7 bases; nucleotides not matched to a gene: 4.

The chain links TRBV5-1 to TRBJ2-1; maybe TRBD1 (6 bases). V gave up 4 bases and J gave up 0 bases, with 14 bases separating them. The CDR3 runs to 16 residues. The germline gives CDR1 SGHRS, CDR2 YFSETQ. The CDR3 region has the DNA TGCGCCAGCAGCGTGCAGGGGACGAGCTCCTACAATGAGCAGTTCTTC. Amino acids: CASSVQGTSSYNEQFF.

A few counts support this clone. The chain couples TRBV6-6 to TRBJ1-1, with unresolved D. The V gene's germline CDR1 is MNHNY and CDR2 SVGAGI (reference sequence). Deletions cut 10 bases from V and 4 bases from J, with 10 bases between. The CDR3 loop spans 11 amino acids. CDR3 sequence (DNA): TGTGCCACCGCCGTTAGCACTGAAGCTTTCTTT. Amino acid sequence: CATAVSTEAFF.

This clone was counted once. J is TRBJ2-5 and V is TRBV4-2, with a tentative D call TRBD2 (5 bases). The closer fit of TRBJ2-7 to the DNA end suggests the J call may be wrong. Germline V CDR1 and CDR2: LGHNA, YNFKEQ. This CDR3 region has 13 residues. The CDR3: CASSPLGSYEQYF. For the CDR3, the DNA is TGTGCCAGCAGCCCCCTAGGGAGCTACGAGCAGTACTTC.

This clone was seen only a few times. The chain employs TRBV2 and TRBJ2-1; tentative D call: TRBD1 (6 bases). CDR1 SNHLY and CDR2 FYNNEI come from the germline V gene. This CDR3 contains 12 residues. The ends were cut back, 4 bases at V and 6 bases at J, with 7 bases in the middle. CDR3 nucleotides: TGTGCCAGCAGTGCAGGGGCCAATGAGCAGTTCTTC. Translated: CASSAGANEQFF.

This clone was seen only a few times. Here the CDR3 reads CASSRRQNPYEQYF. CDR3 bases: TGCGCCAGCAGCCGCCGACAGAACCCCTACGAGCAGTACTTC. The chain has TRBV5-1 and TRBJ2-7; D is perhaps TRBD1 (5 bases). V was clipped by 4 bases and J by 2 bases, with 13 bases between them. Germline loops: CDR1 SGHRS, CDR2 YFSETQ. This CDR3 is built from 14 residues.

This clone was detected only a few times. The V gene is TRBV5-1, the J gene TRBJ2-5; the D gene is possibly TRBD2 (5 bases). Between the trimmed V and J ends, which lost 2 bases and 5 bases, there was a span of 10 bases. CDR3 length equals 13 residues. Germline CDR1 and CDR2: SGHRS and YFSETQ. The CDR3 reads CASSFSREETQYF. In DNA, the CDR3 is TGCGCCAGCAGCTTCTCGAGGGAGGAGACCCAGTACTTC.

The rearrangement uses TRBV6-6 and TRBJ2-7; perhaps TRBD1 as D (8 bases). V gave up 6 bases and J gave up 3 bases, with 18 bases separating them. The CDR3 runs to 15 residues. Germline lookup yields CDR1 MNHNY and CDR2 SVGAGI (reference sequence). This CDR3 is CASRFGQGLIYEQYF. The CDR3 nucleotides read TGTGCCAGCAGGTTCGGACAGGGACTAATCTACGAGCAGTACTTC.

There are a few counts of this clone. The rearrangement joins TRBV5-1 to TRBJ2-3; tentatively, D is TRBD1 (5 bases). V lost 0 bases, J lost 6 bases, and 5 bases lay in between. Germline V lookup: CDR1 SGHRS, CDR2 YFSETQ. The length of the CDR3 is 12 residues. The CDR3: CASSLEGDTQYF. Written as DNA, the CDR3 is TGCGCCAGCAGCTTGGAGGGGGATACGCAGTATTTT.

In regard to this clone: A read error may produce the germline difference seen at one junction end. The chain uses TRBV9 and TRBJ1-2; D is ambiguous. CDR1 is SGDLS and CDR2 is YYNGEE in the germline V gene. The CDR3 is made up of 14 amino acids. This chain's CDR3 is CASSVGGQTYRYTF. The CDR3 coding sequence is TGTGCCAGCAGCGTAGGAGGGCAGACCTATCGCTACACCTTC.

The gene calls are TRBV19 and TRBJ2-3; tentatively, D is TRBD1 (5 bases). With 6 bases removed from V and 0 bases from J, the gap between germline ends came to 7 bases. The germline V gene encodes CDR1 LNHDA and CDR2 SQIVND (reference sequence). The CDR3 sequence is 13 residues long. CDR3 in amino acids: CASRDRSTDTQYF. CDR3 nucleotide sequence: TGTGCCAGTAGAGACAGAAGCACAGATACGCAGTATTTT. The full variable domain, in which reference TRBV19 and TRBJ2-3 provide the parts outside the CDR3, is DGGITQSPKYLFRKEGQNVTLSCEQNLNHDAMYWYRQDPGQGLRLIYYSQIVNDFQKGDIAEGYSVSREKKESFPLTVTSAQKNPTAFYLCASRDRSTDTQYFGPGTRLTVL.

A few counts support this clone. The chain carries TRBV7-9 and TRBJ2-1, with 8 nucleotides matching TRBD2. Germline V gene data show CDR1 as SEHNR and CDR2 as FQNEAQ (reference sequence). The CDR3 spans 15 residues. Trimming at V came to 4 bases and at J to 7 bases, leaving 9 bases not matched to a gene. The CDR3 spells CASSSRGLVINEQFF. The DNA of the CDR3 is TGTGCCAGCAGCTCCCGGGGACTAGTAATTAATGAGCAGTTCTTC.